A single sample gave rise to the 13 T cell receptor beta chains below, sequenced in a study of blood T cell repertoires in COVID-19. Using immunoSEQ multiplex PCR, the repertoire was profiled, and TCRdb retains in-frame clones only, with some absent. The sample carries 450,000 to 500,000 clones, around 85% recorded once. The sequencing input was PBMCs or T cells enriched from blood (not recorded which). These receptors originate from a woman aged 55-75 years who had recovered from COVID-19.

The chain couples TRBV27 to TRBJ1-5, with D maybe TRBD1 (6 bases). V lost 6 bases to trimming and J lost 3 bases, with 18 bases between them. The CDR3 contains 16 residues. Germline V gene lookup returns CDR1 MNHEY and CDR2 SMNVEV (reference sequence). The CDR3 is CASRGTTGPSNQPQHF. The CDR3, as DNA: TGTGCCAGCAGGGGTACCACAGGGCCTTCCAATCAGCCCCAGCATTTT.

V gene TRBV19 combines with J gene TRBJ2-2, with D perhaps matching TRBD1 (5 bases). The CDR3 covers 15 residues. The V gene lost 5 bases and the J gene lost 4 bases, with 14 bases spanning the gap. Looked up from germline, CDR1 is LNHDA and CDR2 is SQIVND (reference sequence). The DNA of the CDR3 is TGTGCCAGTAGTTATGGACACCCGGCCACCGGGGAGCTGTTTTTT. This codes for CASSYGHPATGELFF. Complete variable domain (other parts from reference TRBV19 and TRBJ2-2): DGGITQSPKYLFRKEGQNVTLSCEQNLNHDAMYWYRQDPGQGLRLIYYSQIVNDFQKGDIAEGYSVSREKKESFPLTVTSAQKNPTAFYLCASSYGHPATGELFFGEGSRLTVL.

For the CDR3, the DNA is TGTGCCATCAGTGAGCGTACCGGGACAGGGGGATTGTACGAGCAGTACTTC. Protein: CAISERTGTGGLYEQYF. The chain couples TRBV10-3 to TRBJ2-7, with 11 positions matching TRBD1. CDR1 and CDR2 from the germline V gene are ENHRY and SYGVKD. J gave up 4 bases and V 2 bases, and 10 bases lay outside the gene matches. This CDR3 spans 17 amino acids.

Note on this clone: At the DNA level, this CDR3 is encoded by other sequences in the same sample as well. Here the CDR3 DNA reads TGTGCCAGCAGTTACTCAGGGGGTAACTATGGCTACACCTTC. Protein product: CASSYSGGNYGYTF. The J gene is TRBJ1-2, the V gene TRBV6-5; D is possibly TRBD1 (6 bases). The CDR3 runs to 14 residues. V was shortened by 0 bases and J by 1 base, with 6 bases between the two germline ends. The germline V gene has CDR1 MNHEY and CDR2 SVGAGI.

The gene calls are TRBV6-5 and TRBJ1-6, with TRBD1 matching 8 bases. V lost 5 bases to trimming and J lost 7 bases; unmatched junction nucleotides: 4. Looked up from germline, CDR1 is MNHEY and CDR2 is SVGAGI. The CDR3 is 14 amino acids. The CDR3 nucleotides read TGTGCCAGCAGTACCCGGACAGGGAATTCACCCCTCCACTTT. Translation: CASSTRTGNSPLHF.

This clone was recorded a few times. J is TRBJ2-7 and V is TRBV7-9, with 10 positions matching TRBD1. Trimming took 6 bases from V and 4 from J; bases not matched to a gene: 3. CDR1 and CDR2 (germline): SEHNR, FQNEAQ (reference sequence). CDR3 length equals 13 residues. CDR3 in DNA: TGTGCCAGCAGGGGGACAGGGGAGTACGAGCAGTACTTC. The encoded protein is CASRGTGEYEQYF.

V gene TRBV28 combines with J gene TRBJ1-1, with a weak D call TRBD1 (6 bases). Trimming shortened V by 5 bases and J by 5 bases, and 9 bases separated the two germline ends. The CDR3 has 12 amino acids. In germline, CDR1 is MDHEN, CDR2 SYDVKM. This CDR3 reads CASSIQGTEAFF. The CDR3 DNA is TGTGCCAGCAGTATACAGGGAACTGAAGCTTTCTTT.

This clone showed up just once. V and J are TRBV28 and TRBJ2-7; D gene uncertain. V was clipped by 3 bases and J by 3 bases, with 6 bases between them. This CDR3 contains 12 residues. Germline lookup yields CDR1 MDHEN and CDR2 SYDVKM. The CDR3 sequence is CASSLPGYEQYF. The CDR3 DNA reads as TGTGCCAGCAGTTTGCCCGGCTACGAGCAGTACTTC.

The sample holds a few counts of this clone. The chain couples TRBV27 to TRBJ2-6; a weak D match, TRBD2 (6 bases). Trimming took 6 bases from V and 0 from J, leaving 12 bases between them. The CDR3 extends over 16 amino acids. Germline loops: CDR1 MNHEY, CDR2 SMNVEV (reference sequence). CDR3 region: CASRKLRDSGANVLTF. The CDR3 nucleotides are TGTGCCAGCAGAAAACTGCGGGACTCTGGGGCCAACGTCCTGACTTTC. Full variable domain (remainder filled in from reference TRBV27 and TRBJ2-6): EAQVTQNPRYLITVTGKKLTVTCSQNMNHEYMSWYRQDPGLGLRQIYYSMNVEVTDKGDVPEGYKVSRKEKRNFPLILESPSPNQTSLYFCASRKLRDSGANVLTFGAGSRLTVL.

This rearrangement joins TRBV19 to TRBJ1-6, with a tentative D call TRBD1 (6 bases). Per the germline V gene, CDR1 is LNHDA and CDR2 is SQIVND (reference sequence). V lost 7 bases and J 9 bases, leaving 13 bases between the germline ends. This CDR3 is built from 13 residues. CDR3 in DNA: TGTGCCAGTATGCGGGGGGCCGGTTCACCCCTCCACTTT. It encodes CASMRGAGSPLHF. Variable domain in full (rest from reference TRBV19 and TRBJ1-6): DGGITQSPKYLFRKEGQNVTLSCEQNLNHDAMYWYRQDPGQGLRLIYYSQIVNDFQKGDIAEGYSVSREKKESFPLTVTSAQKNPTAFYLCASMRGAGSPLHFGNGTRLTVT.

V gene TRBV10-2 combines with J gene TRBJ2-1; D not resolved. Trimming shortened V by 6 bases and J by 3 bases, and 9 bases separated the two germline ends. The CDR3 runs 13 residues. From germline, CDR1 is WSHSY and CDR2 SAAADI. CDR3 residues: CASSLDNYNEQFF. The CDR3, as DNA: TGCGCCAGCAGCCTAGATAACTACAATGAGCAGTTCTTC.

V usage is TRBV14 and J usage is TRBJ1-2; D not certain. The V gene lost 4 bases and the J gene lost 8 bases, with 14 bases spanning the gap. The CDR3 runs 13 residues. Germline V gives CDR1 SGHDN, CDR2 FVKESK. The CDR3 DNA reads TGTGCCAGCAGCCTACGTGAGGCAAGGGGCTACACCTTC. Residues: CASSLREARGYTF.

The chain uses TRBV11-2 and TRBJ2-7, with TRBD1 as a possible D gene (6 bases). Germline loops: CDR1 SGHAT, CDR2 FQNNGV. This CDR3 has 14 residues. V was pared by 1 base and J by 5 bases, with 12 bases between. CDR3 sequence reads: CASSLAQGTHEQYV. CDR3 DNA sequence: TGTGCCAGCAGCTTAGCGCAGGGGACCCACGAGCAGTACGTC.